The 18 T cell receptor beta chains below all came from one sample that was sequenced in a study of blood T cell repertoires in COVID-19. Clones were read by immunoSEQ multiplex PCR, and TCRdb kept only the in-frame ones, dropping some. The sample holds 100,000 to 150,000 clones, about four fifths seen once. The sample taken for sequencing was peripheral blood. The source is a man in his forties or fifties with active or convalescent COVID-19.

This chain joins TRBV2 and TRBJ1-1; D remains unclear. In germline, CDR1 is SNHLY, CDR2 FYNNEI. V was trimmed by 4 bases and J by 7 bases, leaving 13 bases between them. The CDR3 sequence is 13 residues long. CDR3 region: CASSAIREGEAFF. As DNA, the CDR3 is TGTGCCAGCAGTGCCATAAGGGAGGGTGAAGCTTTCTTT.

This clone was recorded only once. The CDR3 loop reads CASSQRAGNTIYF. CDR3 nucleotide sequence: TGTGCCAGCAGTCAACGAGCTGGAAACACCATATATTTT. The chain uses TRBV27 and TRBJ1-3; no clear D. From germline, CDR1 is MNHEY and CDR2 SMNVEV (reference sequence). The CDR3 spans 13 residues. Trimming pared 5 bases from V and 2 bases from J, leaving 7 bases between.

This clone was detected once. J is TRBJ1-2 and V is TRBV10-3; 7 nucleotides line up with TRBD1. CDR3 length: 13 amino acids. V lost 6 bases and J lost 2; bases outside the gene matches: 3. Germline CDR1 is ENHRY and CDR2 is SYGVKD. CDR3: CAISEDRNYGYTF. The CDR3 region has the DNA TGTGCCATCAGCGAGGACAGGAACTATGGCTACACCTTC.

This clone was counted between two and nine times. The chain's CDR3 is CASSYSAGGYEQYF. In DNA, the CDR3 is TGTGCCAGCAGTTACTCAGCGGGGGGGTACGAGCAGTACTTC. V and J are TRBV6-2 or TRBV6-3 and TRBJ2-7; 10 bases are a match to TRBD2. Germline V lookup: CDR1 MNHEY, CDR2 SVGEGT. With 0 bases clipped from V and 4 bases from J, the junction kept 0 bases outside the gene matches. The length of the CDR3 is 14 residues.

The CDR3 loop reads CASSWGGQSSGNTIYF. CDR3 bases: TGTGCCAGCTCTTGGGGAGGGCAAAGCTCTGGAAACACCATATATTTT. The chain employs TRBV2 and TRBJ1-3; D uncertain. Germline V gene data show CDR1 as SNHLY and CDR2 as FYNNEI. The length of the CDR3 is 16 residues. Trimming removed 8 bases from V and 0 bases from J, with 17 bases in between.

The J gene is TRBJ2-5, the V gene TRBV9; maybe TRBD1 (5 bases). The length of the CDR3 is 13 residues. With 1 base removed from V and 3 bases from J, the gap between germline ends came to 7 bases. CDR1 and CDR2 from the germline V gene are SGDLS and YYNGEE. The CDR3 loop reads CASSVTGKETQYF. CDR3 DNA: TGTGCCAGCAGCGTAACAGGAAAAGAGACCCAGTACTTC.

CDR3 sequence (DNA): TGTGCCAGCAGTTTTGGGGGCCGTACTGAAGCTTTCTTT. Translating gives CASSFGGRTEAFF. The chain recombines TRBV12-3 or TRBV12-4 with TRBJ1-1; TRBD1 is a possible D gene (6 bases). V was pared by 3 bases and J by 5 bases, with 10 bases between. There are 13 residues in the CDR3.

This clone occurred once. The chain combines TRBV19 with TRBJ1-1; 7 nucleotides line up with TRBD1. This CDR3 region has 14 residues. Trimming took 3 bases from V and 3 from J; bases not matched to a gene: 4. Germline loops: CDR1 LNHDA, CDR2 SQIVND (reference sequence). The CDR3 region has the DNA TGTGCCAGTAGTATGACAGGGCGGGACACTGAAGCTTTCTTT. This encodes CASSMTGRDTEAFF.

This clone was picked up one time. This CDR3 reads CASSPEDRTGYGYTF. The CDR3 DNA reads TGTGCCAGCAGCCCGGAGGACAGGACCGGCTATGGCTACACCTTC. This chain links TRBV6-6 with TRBJ1-2; 7 nucleotides line up with TRBD1. V gave up 6 bases and J gave up 4 bases; unmatched junction bases: 11. CDR3 length: 15 amino acids. CDR1 and CDR2 from the germline V gene are MNHNY and SVGAGI (reference sequence).

The chain carries TRBV7-9 and TRBJ1-4; TRBD1 aligns across 8 bases. Trimming cost V 3 bases and J 5 bases; bases outside gene matches: 8. Looked up from germline, CDR1 is SEHNR and CDR2 is FQNEAQ (reference sequence). CDR3 length: 16 amino acids. The CDR3 reads CASSLSLNRGNEKLFF. DNA for the CDR3: TGTGCCAGCAGCTTGTCCCTAAACAGGGGGAATGAAAAACTGTTTTTT.

This chain joins TRBV5-1 and TRBJ1-1; 9 nucleotides align to TRBD1. J was trimmed by 9 bases and V by 4 bases; bases with no gene match: 10. This CDR3 contains 14 residues. The germline CDR1 and CDR2 sequences are SGHRS and YFSETQ. The CDR3 sequence: CASSISQGALKAFF. The CDR3 region has the DNA TGCGCCAGCAGCATATCACAGGGGGCCTTGAAAGCTTTCTTT.

This chain joins TRBV15 and TRBJ1-5; 10 bases map to TRBD1. The ends lost 0 bases at V and 4 bases at J; junction bases unmatched: 0. Per the germline V gene, CDR1 is LNHNV and CDR2 is YYDKDF (reference sequence). This CDR3 has 15 amino acids. The DNA for the CDR3 is TGTGCCACCAGCAGAGAGGGACAGGGGAATCAGCCCCAGCATTTT. Translating gives CATSREGQGNQPQHF.

The chain recombines TRBV7-8 with TRBJ2-2; unclear D gene. Trimming removed 1 base at V and 7 bases at J, with 7 bases between. Germline V gives CDR1 SGHVS, CDR2 FQNEAQ. The CDR3 spans 13 residues. The CDR3 reads CASSLGSVGELFF. CDR3 sequence (DNA): TGTGCCAGCAGCTTAGGGTCGGTCGGGGAGCTGTTTTTT.

The V gene is TRBV29-1, the J gene TRBJ2-2; 15 nucleotides line up with TRBD2. Per the germline V gene, CDR1 is SQVTM and CDR2 is ANQGSEA. This CDR3 comprises 16 residues. V lost 7 bases, J lost 3 bases, and 6 bases stayed unmatched. CDR3 coding DNA: TGCAGCGCCGGACTAGCGGGGGGGCTGGACACCGGGGAGCTGTTTTTT. It is translated as CSAGLAGGLDTGELFF.

V is TRBV9 and J is TRBJ2-5, with 16 bases aligning to TRBD2. The germline CDR1 and CDR2 sequences are SGDLS and YYNGEE. The length of the CDR3 is 18 residues. Unmatched junction bases numbered 9, after V lost 3 bases and J lost 4 bases. This chain's CDR3 is CASSAGTSGGAMLETQYF. The CDR3 DNA reads as TGTGCCAGCAGCGCCGGGACTAGCGGGGGGGCCATGTTAGAGACCCAGTACTTC.

This rearrangement joins TRBV11-1 to TRBJ1-1; 8 bases are a match to TRBD1. This CDR3 has 14 amino acids. The trim removed 2 bases at V and 4 bases at J, leaving 3 bases unmatched. Germline loops: CDR1 SGHAT, CDR2 FQDESV (reference sequence). CDR3 in amino acids: CASSLRTGSTEAFF. The CDR3 bases are TGTGCCAGCAGCTTACGGACAGGGAGCACTGAAGCTTTCTTT.

The chain joins TRBV7-3 to TRBJ2-6; D gene unclear. CDR1 is SGHTA and CDR2 is FQGTGA in the germline V gene. The CDR3 runs to 15 residues. The V end was cut by 8 bases, the J end by 0 bases, with 11 bases between. This CDR3 reads CASSWASSGANVLTF. The CDR3 coding sequence is TGTGCCAGCTCCTGGGCGAGCTCTGGGGCCAACGTCCTGACTTTC.

The chain uses TRBV3-1 (or the pseudogene TRBV3-2) and TRBJ2-2; 8 bases are a match to TRBD2. The V and J ends lost 6 bases and 4 bases, in that order; junction bases with no gene match: 7. CDR1 and CDR2 (germline): LGHDT, YNNKEL (reference sequence). CDR3 length: 15 residues. The chain's CDR3 is CASRLAGPSTGELFF. The CDR3, as DNA: TGTGCCAGCAGATTAGCGGGGCCCAGCACCGGGGAGCTGTTTTTT.